A single sample gave rise to the 30 T cell receptor beta chains below, sequenced in a study of T cell responses to AZD1222 COVID-19 vaccine. Assay used: immunoSEQ multiplex PCR; TCRdb lists only in-frame clones, some missing. The data show about 100,000 clones, approximately 91% seen once. The input for sequencing was peripheral blood, taken on day 0 of AZD1222 vaccination. These receptors all stem from an adult in good health.

CDR3 in amino acids: CASSFTANYGYTF. The CDR3 nucleotides read TGTGCCAGCAGTTTTACAGCTAACTATGGCTACACCTTC. The chain recombines TRBV28 with TRBJ1-2, with unresolved D. V dropped 3 bases and J dropped 0 bases, with 5 bases sitting between them. The length of the CDR3 is 13 residues. CDR1 and CDR2 from the germline V gene are MDHEN and SYDVKM.

The chain couples TRBV5-4 to TRBJ2-1; the D is unclear. This CDR3 has 16 residues. V lost 4 bases to trimming and J lost 2 bases, with 16 bases between them. The V gene's germline CDR1 is SGHNT and CDR2 YYREEE (reference sequence). CDR3 sequence (DNA): TGTGCCAGCAGCCCCGGACGGGCGACCACCTACAATGAGCAGTTCTTC. It codes for CASSPGRATTYNEQFF.

This chain uses TRBV18 with TRBJ1-2; D unclear. The CDR3 runs 13 residues. Trimming removed 2 bases at V and 4 bases at J, with 8 bases between. CDR1 and CDR2 (germline): KGHSH, LQKENI. CDR3 in DNA: TGTGCCAGCTCACCAGAGAGGTTCTATGGCTACACCTTC. This codes for CASSPERFYGYTF.

The chain employs TRBV10-3 and TRBJ2-1; D is unclear. The CDR3 extends over 12 amino acids. Trimming removed 8 bases at V and 5 bases at J, with 10 bases between. From germline, CDR1 is ENHRY and CDR2 SYGVKD. The CDR3: CAILDPNNEQFF. CDR3 bases: TGTGCCATCCTCGACCCCAACAATGAGCAGTTCTTC.

This chain's CDR3 is CASSSLGNTIYF. CDR3 in DNA: TGTGCCAGCAGTTCCCTCGGAAACACCATATATTTT. The V call is TRBV28, the J call TRBJ1-3; D is unresolved. CDR1 MDHEN and CDR2 SYDVKM come from the germline V gene. Deletions cut 4 bases from V and 4 bases from J, with 5 bases between. CDR3 length: 12 amino acids.

This chain joins TRBV14 and TRBJ2-2, with 12 positions matching TRBD2. The CDR3 sequence is 19 residues long. The J segment lost 1 base and the V segment lost 4 bases, leaving 10 bases of the junction unmatched. The germline gives CDR1 SGHDN, CDR2 FVKESK. Written as DNA, the CDR3 is TGTGCCAGCAGCCTTGGGGGACTAGCGGGTCTATTGAACACCGGGGAGCTGTTTTTT. Translation gives CASSLGGLAGLLNTGELFF.

The CDR3 coding sequence is TGCAGTGCTAGTCCACCCCTTATACAGCAGCCCCAGCATTTT. It specifies CSASPPLIQQPQHF. This sequence joins TRBV20-1 and TRBJ1-5; D not certain. The CDR3 consists of 14 residues. Per germline, CDR1 DFQATT and CDR2 SNEGSKA (reference sequence). V lost 3 bases and J 7 bases, leaving 16 bases between the germline ends.

The chain employs TRBV5-1 and TRBJ2-3; D is undetermined. Germline V gene lookup returns CDR1 SGHRS and CDR2 YFSETQ. The CDR3 totals 14 residues. Trimming left V 0 bases short and J 2 bases short, with 7 bases between. The CDR3, as DNA: TGCGCCAGCAGCTTGGGGAGCCCCACAGATACGCAGTATTTT. Translating gives CASSLGSPTDTQYF.

The CDR3 bases are TGTGCCAGCACCCCGGGAGGATCCTATGGCTACACCTTC. Residues: CASTPGGSYGYTF. The V and J genes are TRBV28 and TRBJ1-2, with no clear D. Trimming pared 7 bases from V and 4 bases from J, leaving 13 bases between. The CDR3 has 13 amino acids. Germline CDR1 is MDHEN and CDR2 is SYDVKM.

V is TRBV14 and J is TRBJ2-7, with D perhaps assigned TRBD1 or TRBD2 (6 bases each). V was clipped by 0 bases and J by 1 base, with 31 bases between them. Per germline, CDR1 SGHDN and CDR2 FVKESK. This CDR3 contains 22 residues. CDR3 sequence reads: CASSQDYSSLRGDGQISYEQYF. The CDR3 coding sequence is TGTGCCAGCAGCCAAGATTATTCATCTCTGAGGGGGGATGGGCAGATATCCTACGAGCAGTACTTC.

This chain links TRBV7-2 with TRBJ2-3; D is perhaps TRBD2 (6 bases). Per the germline V gene, CDR1 is SGHTA and CDR2 is FQGNSA. CDR3 size: 14 residues. The V end was cut by 0 bases, the J end by 6 bases, with 10 bases between. The CDR3 region has the DNA TGTGCCAGCAGCTTAGCGCGCCGGGAGGATACGCAGTATTTT. The encoded protein is CASSLARREDTQYF.

The chain employs TRBV4-2 and TRBJ2-2, with D unresolved. Looked up from germline, CDR1 is LGHNA and CDR2 is YNFKEQ. CDR3 length: 14 amino acids. With 1 base removed from V and 1 base from J, the gap between germline ends came to 4 bases. The CDR3 reads CASSQAENTGELFF. The CDR3 bases are TGTGCCAGCAGCCAAGCGGAGAACACCGGGGAGCTGTTTTTT.

The gene calls are TRBV5-4 and TRBJ2-1; 8 bases agree with TRBD2. The CDR3 runs to 14 residues. With 4 bases clipped from V and 6 bases from J, the junction kept 6 bases outside the gene matches. Germline V gene sequence: CDR1 SGHNT, CDR2 YYREEE (reference sequence). This chain's CDR3 is CASSPGLAGNEQFF. The CDR3 DNA sequence: TGTGCCAGCAGCCCCGGACTAGCTGGCAATGAGCAGTTCTTC.

The genes are TRBV1 and TRBJ2-2; the DNA was not used to check the table's D call, TRBD2. TRBV1 has pseudogene status. This CDR3 is 14 amino acids long. CDR3 sequence: CTSNTSGRSGELFF. CDR3 in DNA: TGCACCAGCAATACTAGCGGGAGGTCGGGGGAGCTGTTTTTT.

There are a few counts of this clone. The rearrangement links TRBV27 to TRBJ2-7; TRBD2 matches 14 bases. V was pared by 3 bases and J by 6 bases, with 4 bases of the junction left unmatched. Germline V gene lookup returns CDR1 MNHEY and CDR2 SMNVEV (reference sequence). This CDR3 has 15 residues. CDR3 nucleotide sequence: TGTGCCAGCAGTTTGTTGGGACTAGCGGGAGCCGAGCAGTACTTC. It is translated as CASSLLGLAGAEQYF.

This clone has only one observation. V and J are TRBV15 and TRBJ1-5; 7 nucleotides match TRBD1. Looked up from germline, CDR1 is LNHNV and CDR2 is YYDKDF (reference sequence). The CDR3 is 14 residues long. The V gene end was trimmed by 4 bases and the J gene end by 7 bases; junction bases not matched to a gene: 7. CDR3 amino acids: CATSINRGAQPQHF. The CDR3 DNA is TGTGCCACCAGCATAAACAGGGGCGCACAGCCCCAGCATTTT. Based on the CDR3 plus reference TRBV15 and TRBJ1-5, the full variable domain is DAMVIQNPRYQVTQFGKPVTLSCSQTLNHNVMYWYQQKSSQAPKLLFHYYDKDFNNEADTPDNFQSRRPNTSFCFLDIRSPGLGDTAMYLCATSINRGAQPQHFGDGTRLSIL.

This CDR3 reads CASSLDGYQPQHF. In DNA, the CDR3 is TGTGCCAGCAGTTTGGACGGGTATCAGCCCCAGCATTTT. The V and J genes are TRBV12-3 or TRBV12-4 and TRBJ1-5, with D uncertain. V was cut by 3 bases and J by 5 bases, with 8 bases left in between. This CDR3 region has 13 residues.

The chain is built from TRBV30 and TRBJ2-1, with 11 bases lining up with TRBD2. This CDR3 spans 16 amino acids. J was trimmed by 8 bases and V by 4 bases; bases with no gene match: 13. Germline assignment: CDR1 GTSNPN and CDR2 SVGIG (reference sequence). The CDR3 here is CAWNAALAGGRDEQFF. DNA of the CDR3: TGTGCCTGGAATGCCGCTCTAGCGGGAGGTCGTGATGAGCAGTTCTTC.

The chain links TRBV28 to TRBJ2-3, with 11 bases matching TRBD2. This CDR3 comprises 16 residues. Germline trimming cut 6 bases from V and 4 bases from J; bases unmatched to any gene: 9. In germline, CDR1 is MDHEN, CDR2 SYDVKM. The CDR3 sequence is CASSRILAGVPDTQYF. CDR3 DNA sequence: TGTGCCAGCAGCAGAATACTAGCGGGAGTCCCAGATACGCAGTATTTT. The variable domain in full, with the rest retrieved from reference TRBV28 and TRBJ2-3, is DVKVTQSSRYLVKRTGEKVFLECVQDMDHENMFWYRQDPGLGLRLIYFSYDVKMKEKGDIPEGYSVSREKKERFSLILESASTNQTSMYLCASSRILAGVPDTQYFGPGTRLTVL.

The rearrangement uses TRBV6-5 and TRBJ2-1; D call uncertain. The CDR3 totals 13 residues. Germline loops: CDR1 MNHEY, CDR2 SVGAGI. The V gene lost 2 bases and the J gene lost 7 bases, with 9 bases spanning the gap. The CDR3 bases are TGTGCCAGCAGTTACCCCCAAGGGAATGAGCAGTTCTTC. Translation gives CASSYPQGNEQFF.

V is TRBV7-2 and J is TRBJ2-7, with 8 positions matching TRBD1. Germline trimming cut 5 bases from V and 7 bases from J; bases unmatched to any gene: 10. Germline CDR1 reads SGHTA; CDR2 reads FQGNSA. The CDR3 length is 14 residues. CDR3 amino acids: CASSNRTGQGEQYF. DNA of the CDR3: TGTGCCAGCAGCAACCGGACAGGGCAGGGTGAGCAGTACTTC.

This clone was seen only once. The chain combines TRBV7-9 with TRBJ1-2; 11 bases match TRBD1. The CDR3 covers 18 residues. Germline lookup yields CDR1 SEHNR and CDR2 FQNEAQ (reference sequence). V lost 5 bases to trimming and J lost 8 bases; unmatched junction nucleotides: 19. CDR3 sequence reads: CASSPNPWTGGDLKGYTF. CDR3 DNA sequence: TGTGCCAGCAGCCCCAACCCTTGGACAGGGGGCGATTTAAAGGGCTACACCTTC. Combining the CDR3 with reference TRBV7-9 and TRBJ1-2 gives the whole variable domain DTGVSQNPRHKITKRGQNVTFRCDPISEHNRLYWYRQTLGQGPEFLTYFQNEAQLEKSRLLSDRFSAERPKGSFSTLEIQRTEQGDSAMYLCASSPNPWTGGDLKGYTFGSGTRLTVV.

This chain uses TRBV4-2 with TRBJ1-4; possible D gene TRBD1, 5 bases. Germline CDR1 and CDR2: LGHNA and YNFKEQ. The V gene lost 1 base and the J gene lost 8 bases, with 14 bases spanning the gap. The CDR3 loop spans 15 amino acids. The CDR3 region has the DNA TGTGCCAGCAGCCAAGCTCAGGGACGGTACGAAAAACTGTTTTTT. It encodes CASSQAQGRYEKLFF.

This clone showed up just once. This rearrangement joins TRBV28 to TRBJ2-5; 10 bases align to TRBD2. After removal of 5 bases from V and 4 bases from J, the junction contained 10 bases not matched to a gene. In germline, CDR1 is MDHEN, CDR2 SYDVKM. The CDR3 contains 16 residues. The CDR3 protein is CASSDLAGVKRETQYF. The CDR3, as DNA: TGTGCCAGCAGTGACCTAGCGGGAGTAAAGAGAGAGACCCAGTACTTC.

The chain carries TRBV9 and TRBJ2-1; 11 bases map to TRBD2. The J segment lost 9 bases and the V segment lost 4 bases, leaving 9 bases of the junction unmatched. CDR3 length: 15 residues. Germline CDR1 SGDLS, CDR2 YYNGEE. The DNA for the CDR3 is TGTGCCAGCAGCTCCACTAGCGGGAGTTTGGGTGAGCAGTTCTTC. Amino acid sequence: CASSSTSGSLGEQFF.

The chain is built from TRBV5-1 and TRBJ1-2; D is uncertain. CDR3 size: 13 residues. From germline, CDR1 is SGHRS and CDR2 YFSETQ. V gave up 2 bases and J gave up 8 bases, with 13 bases separating them. The CDR3 DNA reads TGCGCCAGCAGCTTCGGACCCCTCTACGGCTACACCTTC. It translates to CASSFGPLYGYTF.

This chain links TRBV29-1 with TRBJ2-2; 7 bases map to TRBD1. Germline CDR1 SQVTM, CDR2 ANQGSEA. The trim removed 5 bases at V and 3 bases at J, leaving 6 bases unmatched. The CDR3 contains 14 residues. The DNA of the CDR3 is TGCAGCGTTCAACAGGGGCTTGACACCGGGGAGCTGTTTTTT. This translates into CSVQQGLDTGELFF.

The V call is TRBV11-1, the J call TRBJ1-5, with D maybe TRBD1 (6 bases). Trimming stripped 5 bases from V and 4 bases from J, with 12 bases between. Per the germline V gene, CDR1 is SGHAT and CDR2 is FQDESV (reference sequence). The CDR3 length is 14 residues. The CDR3 nucleotides are TGTGCCAGCAGCCTAGGACAGAGGAATCAGCCCCAGCATTTT. Translating it yields CASSLGQRNQPQHF.

CDR3 sequence (DNA): TGTGCCAGCAGTGAGCGGGGGGTACACAATGAGCAGTTCTTC. It specifies CASSERGVHNEQFF. This chain uses TRBV28 with TRBJ2-1; 9 bases align to TRBD2. Germline CDR1 and CDR2: MDHEN and SYDVKM. V dropped 5 bases and J dropped 5; count of bases not matched to a gene: 4. CDR3 length: 14 residues.

V is TRBV7-6 and J is TRBJ2-1; D tentatively reads TRBD1 or TRBD2 (5 bases each). The CDR3 consists of 17 residues. V shed 4 bases and J shed 0 bases, with 16 bases lying between them. Germline V gives CDR1 SGHVS, CDR2 FNYEAQ. This CDR3 is CASSSPGTVDSYNEQFF. In DNA form, the CDR3 reads TGTGCCAGCAGCTCACCCGGGACGGTAGACTCCTACAATGAGCAGTTCTTC.